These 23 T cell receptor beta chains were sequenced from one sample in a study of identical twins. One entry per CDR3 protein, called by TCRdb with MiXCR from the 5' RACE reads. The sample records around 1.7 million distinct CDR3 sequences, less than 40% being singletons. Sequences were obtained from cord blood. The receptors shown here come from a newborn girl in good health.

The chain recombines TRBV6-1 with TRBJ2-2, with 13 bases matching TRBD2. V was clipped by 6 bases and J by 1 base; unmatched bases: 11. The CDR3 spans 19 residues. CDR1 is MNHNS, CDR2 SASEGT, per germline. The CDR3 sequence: CASSPLTSGRAQNTGELFF. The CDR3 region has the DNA TGTGCCAGCAGCCCCCTTACTAGCGGGAGGGCCCAGAACACCGGGGAGCTGTTTTTT.

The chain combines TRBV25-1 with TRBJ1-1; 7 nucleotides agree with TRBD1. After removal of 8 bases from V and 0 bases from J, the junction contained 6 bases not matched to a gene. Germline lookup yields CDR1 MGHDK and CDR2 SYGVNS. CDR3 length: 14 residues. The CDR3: CASATDRVNTEAFF. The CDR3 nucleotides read TGTGCCAGCGCTACCGACAGGGTGAACACTGAAGCTTTCTTT. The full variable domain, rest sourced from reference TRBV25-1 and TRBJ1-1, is EADIYQTPRYLVIGTGKKITLECSQTMGHDKMYWYQQDPGMELHLIHYSYGVNSTEKGDLSSESTVSRIRTEHFPLTLESARPSHTSQYLCASATDRVNTEAFFGQGTRLTVV.

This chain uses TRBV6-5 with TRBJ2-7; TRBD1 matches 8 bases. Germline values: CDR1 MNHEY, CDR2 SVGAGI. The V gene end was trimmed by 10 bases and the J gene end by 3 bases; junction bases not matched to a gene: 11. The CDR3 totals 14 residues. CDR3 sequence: CAMISRTGIYEQYF. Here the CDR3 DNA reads TGTGCCATGATTAGCCGGACAGGGATCTACGAGCAGTACTTC.

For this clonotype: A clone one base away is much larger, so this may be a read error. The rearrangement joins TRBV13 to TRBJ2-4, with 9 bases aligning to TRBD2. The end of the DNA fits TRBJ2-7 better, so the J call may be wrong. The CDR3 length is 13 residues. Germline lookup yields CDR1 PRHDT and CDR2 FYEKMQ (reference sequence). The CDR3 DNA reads TGTGCCTGCTCCGGGACTAGCCCCTACGAGCAGTACTTC. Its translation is CACSGTSPYEQYF.

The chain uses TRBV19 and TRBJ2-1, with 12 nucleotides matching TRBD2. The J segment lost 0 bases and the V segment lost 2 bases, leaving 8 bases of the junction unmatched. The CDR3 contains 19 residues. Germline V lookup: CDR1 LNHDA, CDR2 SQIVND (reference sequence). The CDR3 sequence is CASSIWLAGGPPSYNEQFF. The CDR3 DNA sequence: TGTGCCAGTAGTATATGGCTAGCGGGAGGGCCGCCCTCCTACAATGAGCAGTTCTTC.

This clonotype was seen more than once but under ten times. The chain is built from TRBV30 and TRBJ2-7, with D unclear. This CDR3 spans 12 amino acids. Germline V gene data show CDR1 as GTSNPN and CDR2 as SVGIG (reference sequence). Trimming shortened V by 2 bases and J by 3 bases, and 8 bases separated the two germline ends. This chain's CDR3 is CAWSISGYEQYF. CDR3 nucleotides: TGTGCCTGGAGTATTTCGGGCTACGAGCAGTACTTC.

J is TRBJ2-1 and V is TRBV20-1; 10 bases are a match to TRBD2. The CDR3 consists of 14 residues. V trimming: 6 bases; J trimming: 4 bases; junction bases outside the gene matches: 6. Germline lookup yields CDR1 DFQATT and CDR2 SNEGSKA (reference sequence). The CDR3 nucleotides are TGCAGTGCGTTAGCGGGAGGAAGGTACAATGAGCAGTTCTTC. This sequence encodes CSALAGGRYNEQFF.

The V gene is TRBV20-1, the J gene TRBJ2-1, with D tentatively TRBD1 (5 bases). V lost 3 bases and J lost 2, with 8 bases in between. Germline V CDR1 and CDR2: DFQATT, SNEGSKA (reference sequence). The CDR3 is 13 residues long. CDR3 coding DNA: TGCAGTGCTAGCCCGGACACCTACAATGAGCAGTTCTTC. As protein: CSASPDTYNEQFF.

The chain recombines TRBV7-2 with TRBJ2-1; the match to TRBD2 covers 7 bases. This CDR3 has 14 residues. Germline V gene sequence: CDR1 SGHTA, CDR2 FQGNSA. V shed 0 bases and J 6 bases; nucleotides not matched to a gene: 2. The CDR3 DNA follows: TGTGCCAGCAGCTTAGCGGCGGGAGCCAATGAGCAGTTCTTC. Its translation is CASSLAAGANEQFF.

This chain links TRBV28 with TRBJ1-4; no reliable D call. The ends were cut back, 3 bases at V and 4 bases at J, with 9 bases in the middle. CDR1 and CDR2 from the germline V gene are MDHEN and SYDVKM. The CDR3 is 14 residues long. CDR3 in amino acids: CASSLGTHNEKLFF. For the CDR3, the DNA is TGTGCCAGCAGTTTGGGAACTCATAATGAAAAACTGTTTTTT.

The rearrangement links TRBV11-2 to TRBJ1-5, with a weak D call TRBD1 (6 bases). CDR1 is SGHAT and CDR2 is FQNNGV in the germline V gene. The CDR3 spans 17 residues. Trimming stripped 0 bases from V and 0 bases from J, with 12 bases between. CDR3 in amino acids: CASSLDRDRYSNQPQHF. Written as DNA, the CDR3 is TGTGCCAGCAGCTTAGATCGAGACAGGTATAGCAATCAGCCCCAGCATTTT.

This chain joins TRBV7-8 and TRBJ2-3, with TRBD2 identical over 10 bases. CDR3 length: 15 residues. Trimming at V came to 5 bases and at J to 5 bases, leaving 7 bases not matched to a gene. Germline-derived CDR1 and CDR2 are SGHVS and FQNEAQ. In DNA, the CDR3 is TGTGCCAGCAGCCGCGTTCTAGCGGGAGTAGATACGCAGTATTTT. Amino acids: CASSRVLAGVDTQYF.

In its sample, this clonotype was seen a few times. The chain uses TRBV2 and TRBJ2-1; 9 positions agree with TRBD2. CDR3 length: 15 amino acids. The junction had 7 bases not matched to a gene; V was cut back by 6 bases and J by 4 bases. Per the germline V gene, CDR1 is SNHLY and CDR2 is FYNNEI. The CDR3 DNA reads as TGTGCCAGCAGCGCGACTAGCGGTCTGTACAATGAGCAGTTCTTC. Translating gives CASSATSGLYNEQFF.

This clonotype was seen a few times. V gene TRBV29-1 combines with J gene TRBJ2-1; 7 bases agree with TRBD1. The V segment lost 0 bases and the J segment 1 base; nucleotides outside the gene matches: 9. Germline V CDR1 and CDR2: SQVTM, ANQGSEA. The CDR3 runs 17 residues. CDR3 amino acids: CSVEDLTQGKSYNEQFF. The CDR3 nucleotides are TGCAGCGTTGAAGATCTTACACAGGGGAAATCCTACAATGAGCAGTTCTTC.

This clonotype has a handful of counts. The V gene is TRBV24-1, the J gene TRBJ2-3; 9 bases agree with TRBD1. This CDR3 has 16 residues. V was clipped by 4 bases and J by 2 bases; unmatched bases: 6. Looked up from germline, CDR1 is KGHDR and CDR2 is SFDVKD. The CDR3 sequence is CATSDPTGGYTDTQYF. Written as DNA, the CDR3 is TGTGCCACCAGTGACCCCACAGGGGGCTACACAGATACGCAGTATTTT.

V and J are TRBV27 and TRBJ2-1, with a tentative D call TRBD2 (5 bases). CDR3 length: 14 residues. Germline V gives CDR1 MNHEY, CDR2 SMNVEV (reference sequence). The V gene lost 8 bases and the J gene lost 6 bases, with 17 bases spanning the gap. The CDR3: CASLRGRDFNEQFF. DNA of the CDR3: TGTGCCAGCCTGAGAGGGCGCGACTTCAATGAGCAGTTCTTC.

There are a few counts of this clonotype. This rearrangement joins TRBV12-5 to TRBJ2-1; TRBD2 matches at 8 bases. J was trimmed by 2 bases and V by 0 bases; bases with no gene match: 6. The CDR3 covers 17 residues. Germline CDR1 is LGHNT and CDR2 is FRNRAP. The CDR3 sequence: CASGLVLSGETYNEQFF. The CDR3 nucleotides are TGTGCTAGTGGTTTGGTACTTAGCGGGGAGACCTACAATGAGCAGTTCTTC.

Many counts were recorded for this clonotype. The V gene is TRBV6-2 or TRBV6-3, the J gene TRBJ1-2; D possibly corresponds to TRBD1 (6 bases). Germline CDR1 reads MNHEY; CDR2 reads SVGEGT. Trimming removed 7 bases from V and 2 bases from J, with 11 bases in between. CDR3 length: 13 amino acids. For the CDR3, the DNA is TGTGCCAGCAACCTACAGGGAAACTATGGCTACACCTTC. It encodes CASNLQGNYGYTF.

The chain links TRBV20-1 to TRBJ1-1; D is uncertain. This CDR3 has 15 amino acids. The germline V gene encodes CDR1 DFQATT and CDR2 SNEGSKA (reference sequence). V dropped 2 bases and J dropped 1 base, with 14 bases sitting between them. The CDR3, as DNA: TGCAGTGCTAGAATCTCCAGGCGGGGGAACACTGAAGCTTTCTTT. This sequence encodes CSARISRRGNTEAFF.

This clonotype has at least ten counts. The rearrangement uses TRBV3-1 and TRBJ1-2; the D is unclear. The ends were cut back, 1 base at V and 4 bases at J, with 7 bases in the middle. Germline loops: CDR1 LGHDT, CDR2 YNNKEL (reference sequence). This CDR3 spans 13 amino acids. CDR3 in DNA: TGTGCCAGCAGCCAAGTATCGACCTATGGCTACACCTTC. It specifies CASSQVSTYGYTF. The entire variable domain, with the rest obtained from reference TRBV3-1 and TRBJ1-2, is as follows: DTAVSQTPKYLVTQMGNDKSIKCEQNLGHDTMYWYKQDSKKFLKIMFSYNNKELIINETVPNRFSPKSPDKAHLNLHINSLELGDSAVYFCASSQVSTYGYTFGSGTRLTVV.

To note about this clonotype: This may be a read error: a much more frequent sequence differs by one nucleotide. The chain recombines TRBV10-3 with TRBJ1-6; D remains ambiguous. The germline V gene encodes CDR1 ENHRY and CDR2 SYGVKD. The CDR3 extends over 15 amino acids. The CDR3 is CATSPRSSYSSPLHF. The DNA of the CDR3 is TGTGCCACCTCACCCCGGAGCTCCTATAGTTCACCCCTCCACTTT.

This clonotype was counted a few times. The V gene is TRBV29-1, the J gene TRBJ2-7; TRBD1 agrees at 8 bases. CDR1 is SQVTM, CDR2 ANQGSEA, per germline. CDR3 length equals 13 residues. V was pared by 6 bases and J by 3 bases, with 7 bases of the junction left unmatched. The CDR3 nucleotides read TGCAGCGTCGCCGGGACAGGCTTCTACGAGCAGTACTTC. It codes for CSVAGTGFYEQYF.

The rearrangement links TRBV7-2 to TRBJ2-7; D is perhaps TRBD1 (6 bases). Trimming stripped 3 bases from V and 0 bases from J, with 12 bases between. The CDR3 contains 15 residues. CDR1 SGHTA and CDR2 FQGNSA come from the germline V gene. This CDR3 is CASSLESDSSYEQYF. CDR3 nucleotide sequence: TGTGCCAGCAGCTTGGAGTCGGACAGCTCCTACGAGCAGTACTTC.